Listed here are 14 T cell receptor beta chains from one sample, sequenced in a study of T cells after yellow fever vaccination (dated by TCRdb to about 2019). The treatment or condition tag for this specimen amounts to: live attenuated yellow fever vaccine strain. The receptor library was made with 5' RACE. The data were produced on an Illumina HiSeq 2500. TCRdb cleaned the public reads at Q25 with fastp, built clones with MiXCR and kept in-frame beta chains. Identical CDR3 protein sequences are pooled into one entry, listed with their most common genes and DNA. For this sample the table gives about 500,000 distinct CDR3 sequences, of which about a sixth were detected only once. The ten biggest clones cover 17% of the sample. The sequencing here drew on PBMCs, taken around 5 days after the first yellow fever vaccination. These receptors originate from a man aged 18 to 29 who received the YFV17D yellow fever vaccine.

In this sample, this clonotype turned up a few times. The J gene is TRBJ1-1, the V gene TRBV10-1; perhaps TRBD1 as D (5 bases). V shed 7 bases and J shed 0 bases, with 9 bases lying between them. Per the germline V gene, CDR1 is WNHNN and CDR2 is SYGVQD (reference sequence). This CDR3 has 13 amino acids. The CDR3 loop reads CASKRTLNTEAFF. CDR3 sequence (DNA): TGCGCCAGCAAGCGGACACTGAACACTGAAGCTTTCTTT.

This clonotype was observed a few times. V gene TRBV27 combines with J gene TRBJ2-1; 13 bases map to TRBD2. Germline-derived CDR1 and CDR2 are MNHEY and SMNVEV (reference sequence). The CDR3 is 15 amino acids. V trimming: 7 bases; J trimming: 7 bases; junction bases outside the gene matches: 7. The CDR3: CASTRGTSGTNEQFF. CDR3 DNA sequence: TGTGCCAGCACCCGTGGGACTAGCGGGACGAATGAGCAGTTCTTC.

This clonotype was recorded a few times. The V and J genes are TRBV20-1 and TRBJ2-7, with 10 bases aligning to TRBD2. Unmatched junction bases numbered 9, after V lost 0 bases and J lost 7 bases. The CDR3 extends over 15 amino acids. Germline values: CDR1 DFQATT, CDR2 SNEGSKA (reference sequence). The CDR3 nucleotides are TGCAGTGCTAGAGATGCTAGCGGGGGCCAGTTGGAGCAGTACTTC. This translates into CSARDASGGQLEQYF.

The rearrangement links TRBV28 to TRBJ2-5, with D unresolved. V lost 8 bases and J lost 1, with 17 bases in between. Germline V gene data show CDR1 as MDHEN and CDR2 as SYDVKM. There are 15 residues in the CDR3. CDR3 DNA: TGTGCCAGCGGTAGGTGGGCGCCGAGCCAAGAGACCCAGTACTTC. The encoded protein is CASGRWAPSQETQYF.

In this sample, this clonotype turned up a few times. The chain is built from TRBV12-3 or TRBV12-4 and TRBJ2-7; 10 bases match TRBD1. With 4 bases clipped from V and 4 bases from J, the junction kept 7 bases outside the gene matches. The CDR3 length is 15 residues. CDR3 residues: CASSSDRGQGYEQYF. CDR3 DNA: TGTGCCAGCAGTTCCGACAGGGGGCAGGGATACGAGCAGTACTTC.

This clonotype was found a few times. The chain employs TRBV12-3 or TRBV12-4 and TRBJ1-5; D ambiguous. The CDR3 is made up of 14 amino acids. Trimming removed 6 bases at V and 3 bases at J, with 12 bases between. The CDR3 bases are TGTGCCAGCAGCCTCCGGACTTTCAATCAGCCCCAGCATTTT. Amino acids: CASSLRTFNQPQHF.

V is TRBV7-2 and J is TRBJ2-5; TRBD2 might be the D (5 bases). V was cut by 0 bases and J by 4 bases, with 12 bases left in between. Per the germline V gene, CDR1 is SGHTA and CDR2 is FQGNSA. CDR3 size: 15 residues. The CDR3 is CASSLAWRSLETQYF. The DNA for the CDR3 is TGTGCCAGCAGCTTAGCCTGGAGGTCGTTAGAGACCCAGTACTTC.

This chain links TRBV27 with TRBJ2-7; 8 bases line up with TRBD2. Germline values: CDR1 MNHEY, CDR2 SMNVEV (reference sequence). There are 15 residues in the CDR3. Trimming cost V 7 bases and J 4 bases; bases outside gene matches: 12. The CDR3 here is CASKVVGLARYEQYF. The CDR3 DNA is TGTGCCAGCAAGGTAGTCGGACTAGCCAGGTACGAGCAGTACTTC.

This clonotype was seen only a few times. The chain is built from TRBV5-1 and TRBJ1-6; no reliable D call. V lost 7 bases, J lost 12 bases, and 11 bases lay in between. CDR3 size: 11 residues. Germline assignment: CDR1 SGHRS and CDR2 YFSETQ. Here the CDR3 reads CASHGDGPLHF. Written as DNA, the CDR3 is TGCGCCAGCCACGGGGATGGACCCCTCCACTTT.

This sequence joins TRBV6-5 and TRBJ1-1; 7 positions agree with TRBD1. The CDR3 runs to 14 residues. The germline V gene encodes CDR1 MNHEY and CDR2 SVGAGI. V shed 2 bases and J 4 bases; nucleotides not matched to a gene: 4. CDR3 region: CASSYTGEVTEAFF. Written as DNA, the CDR3 is TGTGCCAGCAGTTACACAGGGGAAGTCACTGAAGCTTTCTTT.

The chain links TRBV10-3 to TRBJ1-5, with a weak D call TRBD1 (6 bases). Trimming took 4 bases from V and 6 from J, leaving 10 bases between them. Per germline, CDR1 ENHRY and CDR2 SYGVKD. The CDR3 has 13 amino acids. The CDR3 loop reads CAISGGRGQPQHF. CDR3 bases: TGTGCCATCAGTGGGGGGCGCGGTCAGCCCCAGCATTTT.

At least ten counts were recorded for this clonotype. The chain combines TRBV28 with TRBJ2-7; D possibly corresponds to TRBD2 (5 bases). This CDR3 spans 12 amino acids. V was shortened by 6 bases and J by 3 bases, with 9 bases between the two germline ends. CDR1 and CDR2 from the germline V gene are MDHEN and SYDVKM. The CDR3 region has the DNA TGTGCCAGCAGCTTGGCGGGCTACGAGCAGTACGTC. Amino acids: CASSLAGYEQYV.

This clonotype was counted a few times. This sequence joins TRBV3-1 and TRBJ1-2; 9 bases map to TRBD1. Looked up from germline, CDR1 is LGHDT and CDR2 is YNNKEL (reference sequence). This CDR3 has 15 amino acids. V lost 6 bases, J lost 4 bases, and 9 bases stayed unmatched. In nucleotides, the CDR3 is TGTGCCAGCAGGCAAACAGGGGGCCGTTTCTATGGCTACACCTTC. Amino acid sequence: CASRQTGGRFYGYTF.

The V and J genes are TRBV20-1 and TRBJ2-1; 7 nucleotides match TRBD1. The germline gives CDR1 DFQATT, CDR2 SNEGSKA (reference sequence). With V trimmed by 3 bases and J by 15 bases, 5 bases remained unmatched. There are 10 residues in the CDR3. For the CDR3, the DNA is TGCAGTGCTAGTCAGGGGGTTCGGTTCTTC. Encoded protein: CSASQGVRFF.